These T cell receptor beta chains were read from a single sample in a study of blood T cells in healthy people across ages. One entry per CDR3 protein results from TCRdb running MiXCR on the 5' RACE reads. The table includes about 700,000 distinct CDR3 sequences, approximately 30% detected once. Sequenced material: blood. These receptors were obtained from an elderly woman in good health. The CDR3 runs from the conserved cysteine through the conserved F or W. A D gene is named only where the DNA matches it firmly. Clone size appears in some rows only: once, few, many, or a class for an expanded clone.

CDR3 length: 12; V gene: TRBV25-1; J gene: TRBJ2-1; D gene: NA; clone size: NA; CDR3 DNA: TGTGCCAGCAGTGAAATGACAGATGAGCAGTTCTTC; CDR3 protein: CASSEMTDEQFF
CDR3 length: 11; V gene: TRBV6-6; J gene: TRBJ2-1; D gene: NA; clone size: many; CDR3 DNA: TGTGCCAGTACTAACTACAATGAGCAGTTCTTC; CDR3 protein: CASTNYNEQFF
CDR3 length: 15; V gene: TRBV7-2; J gene: TRBJ1-5; D gene: NA; clone size: few; CDR3 DNA: TGTGCCAGCAGCCCCGATGGGAGATACGGTCAGCCCCAGCATTTT; CDR3 protein: CASSPDGRYGQPQHF
CDR3 length: 15; V gene: TRBV5-1; J gene: TRBJ2-1; D gene: TRBD2; clone size: NA; CDR3 DNA: TGCGTCGGCAGCTTAATAGCGGGGGGATCCGGTGAGCAGTTCTTC; CDR3 protein: CVGSLIAGGSGEQFF
CDR3 length: 13; V gene: TRBV20-1; J gene: TRBJ1-3; D gene: NA; clone size: NA; CDR3 DNA: TGCAGTGCTGGACACAACTCTGGAAACACCATATATTTT; CDR3 protein: CSAGHNSGNTIYF
CDR3 length: 13; V gene: TRBV20-1; J gene: TRBJ2-5; D gene: NA; clone size: many; CDR3 DNA: TGCAGTGCTGGTGACACCGGAGGAGAGACCCAGTACTTC; CDR3 protein: CSAGDTGGETQYF
CDR3 length: 15; V gene: TRBV12-3/TRBV12-4; J gene: TRBJ1-4; D gene: NA; clone size: few; CDR3 DNA: TGTGCCAGCAGTCCCAGGGAGGGGGGGTACGAAAAACTGTTTTTT; CDR3 protein: CASSPREGGYEKLFF
CDR3 length: 16; V gene: TRBV27; J gene: TRBJ1-1; D gene: NA; clone size: many; CDR3 DNA: TGTGCCAGCAGTTTCAGGGGATGGGGAGCCGGGACTGAAGCTTTCTTT; CDR3 protein: CASSFRGWGAGTEAFF
CDR3 length: 15; V gene: TRBV7-2; J gene: TRBJ2-3; D gene: NA; clone size: NA; CDR3 DNA: TGTGCCAGCAGCTCCCAAAGTAGTCCAAGGGATACGCAGTATTTT; CDR3 protein: CASSSQSSPRDTQYF
CDR3 length: 14; V gene: TRBV9; J gene: TRBJ2-2; D gene: NA; clone size: NA; CDR3 DNA: TGTGCCAGCAGCGTAGTACACGGCACCGGGGAGCTGTTTTTT; CDR3 protein: CASSVVHGTGELFF
CDR3 length: 13; V gene: TRBV12-3/TRBV12-4; J gene: TRBJ1-6; D gene: NA; clone size: NA; CDR3 DNA: TGTGCCAGCAGAGCGACTCTTGGTTCACCCCTCCACTTT; CDR3 protein: CASRATLGSPLHF
CDR3 length: 16; V gene: TRBV15; J gene: TRBJ2-7; D gene: TRBD2; clone size: NA; CDR3 DNA: TGTGCCACCAGCAGGGATTTACTAGCGGGTCAAGGAACCCAGTACTTC; CDR3 protein: CATSRDLLAGQGTQYF
CDR3 length: 14; V gene: TRBV20-1; J gene: TRBJ1-2; D gene: NA; clone size: many; CDR3 DNA: TGCAGTGCTTCCTCCAGGGACACTAACTATGGCTACACCTTC; CDR3 protein: CSASSRDTNYGYTF
CDR3 length: 14; V gene: TRBV5-1; J gene: TRBJ1-1; D gene: NA; clone size: NA; CDR3 DNA: TGCGCCAGCAGCTTGGTGGGAGGTCGGGCTGAAGCTTTCTTT; CDR3 protein: CASSLVGGRAEAFF
CDR3 length: 13; V gene: TRBV29-1; J gene: TRBJ1-2; D gene: NA; clone size: many; CDR3 DNA: TGCAGCGTTGAAGATGGCAGGGACTATGGCTACACCTTC; CDR3 protein: CSVEDGRDYGYTF
CDR3 length: 13; V gene: TRBV3-1; J gene: TRBJ1-1; D gene: NA; clone size: few; CDR3 DNA: TGTGCCAGCAGCCATGGTCGGGGGTTTGAAGCTTTCTTT; CDR3 protein: CASSHGRGFEAFF
CDR3 length: 14; V gene: TRBV12-3/TRBV12-4; J gene: TRBJ1-2; D gene: NA; clone size: many; CDR3 DNA: TGTGCCAGCAGGTTTTGGGACGGCTACTATGGCTACACCTTC; CDR3 protein: CASRFWDGYYGYTF
CDR3 length: 17; V gene: TRBV20-1; J gene: TRBJ2-3; D gene: TRBD2; clone size: many; CDR3 DNA: TGCAGTGCTAGAGCATCACTAGCGGCGGTAGGGCCAGATACGCAGTATTTT; CDR3 protein: CSARASLAAVGPDTQYF
CDR3 length: 14; V gene: TRBV2; J gene: TRBJ2-7; D gene: NA; clone size: many; CDR3 DNA: TGTGCCAGCAGTGAATGGGGCTCCACCTACGAGCAGTACTTC; CDR3 protein: CASSEWGSTYEQYF
CDR3 length: 18; V gene: TRBV20-1; J gene: TRBJ2-7; D gene: TRBD2; clone size: many; CDR3 DNA: TGCAGTGCTAGAGACCCGTCCCGGCTAGCGGGGGGGCCTTACGAGCAGTACTTC; CDR3 protein: CSARDPSRLAGGPYEQYF
CDR3 length: 15; V gene: TRBV7-2; J gene: TRBJ1-2; D gene: NA; clone size: many; CDR3 DNA: TGTGCCAGCAGCTTAGCCACGACCGGGAACTATGGCTACACCTTC; CDR3 protein: CASSLATTGNYGYTF
CDR3 length: 14; V gene: TRBV20-1; J gene: TRBJ2-5; D gene: NA; clone size: NA; CDR3 DNA: TGCAGTGCTAGAGATCTCGAGGGCGGAGAGACCCAGTACTTC; CDR3 protein: CSARDLEGGETQYF
CDR3 length: 14; V gene: TRBV7-9; J gene: TRBJ2-3; D gene: NA; clone size: many; CDR3 DNA: TGTGCCAGCAGCTTTACAAGATCCACAGATACGCAGTATTTT; CDR3 protein: CASSFTRSTDTQYF
CDR3 length: 13; V gene: TRBV7-9; J gene: TRBJ1-1; D gene: NA; clone size: many; CDR3 DNA: TGTGCCAGCAGCTTAGGACAGGTCCCTGAAGCTTTCTTT; CDR3 protein: CASSLGQVPEAFF
CDR3 length: 16; V gene: TRBV4-3; J gene: TRBJ1-1; D gene: TRBD1; clone size: many; CDR3 DNA: TGCGCCAGCAGCCAAGGGGCAGGGGGCCCTAACACTGAAGCTTTCTTT; CDR3 protein: CASSQGAGGPNTEAFF
CDR3 length: 14; V gene: TRBV5-1; J gene: TRBJ1-6; D gene: NA; clone size: many; CDR3 DNA: TGCGCCAGCAGCTCGGACGGATATAATTCACCCCTCCACTTT; CDR3 protein: CASSSDGYNSPLHF
CDR3 length: 13; V gene: TRBV7-9; J gene: TRBJ2-7; D gene: NA; clone size: NA; CDR3 DNA: TGTGCCAGCAGCTTAGAGGTCGTAGATGAGCAGTACTTC; CDR3 protein: CASSLEVVDEQYF
CDR3 length: 17; V gene: TRBV6-2/TRBV6-3; J gene: TRBJ2-3; D gene: NA; clone size: many; CDR3 DNA: TGTGCCAGCAGTTACGCCTATGGCGGGGGCCCCACAGATACGCAGTATTTT; CDR3 protein: CASSYAYGGGPTDTQYF
CDR3 length: 15; V gene: TRBV12-3/TRBV12-4; J gene: TRBJ2-5; D gene: NA; clone size: many; CDR3 DNA: TGTGCCAGCAGGGGGGGGGCAGGGGGCGCAGAGACCCAGTACTTC; CDR3 protein: CASRGGAGGAETQYF